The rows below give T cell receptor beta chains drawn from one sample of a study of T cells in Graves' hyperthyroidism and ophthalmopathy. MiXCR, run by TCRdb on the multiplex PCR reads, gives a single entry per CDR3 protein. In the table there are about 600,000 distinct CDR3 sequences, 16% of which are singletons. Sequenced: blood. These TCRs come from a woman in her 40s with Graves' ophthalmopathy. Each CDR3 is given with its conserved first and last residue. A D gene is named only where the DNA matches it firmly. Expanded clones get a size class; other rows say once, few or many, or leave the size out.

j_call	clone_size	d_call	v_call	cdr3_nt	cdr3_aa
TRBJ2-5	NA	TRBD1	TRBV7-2	TGTGCCAGCAGCGATCGACAGGGGGGGTTGGAGACCCAGTACTTC	CASSDRQGGLETQYF
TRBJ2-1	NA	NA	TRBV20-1	TGCAGTGCCCCCGGTGGACAGAGGAATGAGCAGTTCTTC	CSAPGGQRNEQFF
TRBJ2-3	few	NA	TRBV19	TGTGCCAGTACCCTTGAGGGTCGGGGAGTCGGAGATACGCAGTATTTT	CASTLEGRGVGDTQYF
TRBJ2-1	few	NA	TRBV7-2	TGTGCCAGCAGCTTGTGGGATTCCGGGAGCGATGAGCAGTTCTTC	CASSLWDSGSDEQFF
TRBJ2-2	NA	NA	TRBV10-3	TGTGCCATCAGCGCGGACCCCGGGGCCGGGGAGCTGTTTTTT	CAISADPGAGELFF
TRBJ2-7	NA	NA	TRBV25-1	TGTGCCAGCAGTGGAGAGGGGGAGAAGGGTTACGAGCAGTACTTC	CASSGEGEKGYEQYF
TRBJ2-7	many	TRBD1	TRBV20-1	TGCAGTGCTAGTAGGGACAGCTCCTACGAGCAGTACTTC	CSASRDSSYEQYF
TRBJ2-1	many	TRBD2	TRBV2	TGTGCCAGCAGTGCTAATAGCGGGAATGAGCAGTTCTTC	CASSANSGNEQFF
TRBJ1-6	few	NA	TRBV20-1	TGCAGTGCTAGTCCCTATAATTCACCCCTCCACTTT	CSASPYNSPLHF
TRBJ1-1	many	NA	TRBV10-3	TGTGCCATCACCGTGGACAGGAACACTGAAGCTTTCTTT	CAITVDRNTEAFF
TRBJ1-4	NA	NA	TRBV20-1	TGCAGCGATGATACAGGGTACGCAACTAATGAAAAACTGTTTTTT	CSDDTGYATNEKLFF
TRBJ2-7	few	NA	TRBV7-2	TGTGCCAGCAGCAGGGAACCGACCTACGAGCAGTACTTC	CASSREPTYEQYF
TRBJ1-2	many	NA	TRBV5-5	TGTGCCAGCAGAGTAATTCCGGGATTTTCTTATGGCTACACCTTC	CASRVIPGFSYGYTF
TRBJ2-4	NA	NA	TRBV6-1	TGTGCCAGCAGCGAGGGGGGGAACACAGCCAAAAACATTCAGTACTTC	CASSEGGNTAKNIQYF
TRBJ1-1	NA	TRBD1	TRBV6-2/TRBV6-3	TGTGCCAGCAGTTACAGAGGGGGCGAGAATGAAGCTTTCTTT	CASSYRGGENEAFF
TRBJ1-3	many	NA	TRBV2	TGTGCCAGCAGTGAAGGCTACGGAAACACCATATATTTT	CASSEGYGNTIYF
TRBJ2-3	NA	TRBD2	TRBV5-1	TGCGCCAGCAGCTTAAGCGGGAGGGCAATAGATACGCAGTATTTT	CASSLSGRAIDTQYF
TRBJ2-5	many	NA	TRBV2	TGTGCCAGCACTGACTCGCTAAAAGAGACCCAGTACTTC	CASTDSLKETQYF
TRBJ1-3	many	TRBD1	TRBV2	TGTGCCAGCAGTTCCGGACAGGGGGAGACTGGAAACACCATATATTTT	CASSSGQGETGNTIYF
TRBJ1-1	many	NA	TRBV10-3	TGTGCCATCAGTGAGACCCCGGACAGCATGAACACTGAAGCTTTCTTT	CAISETPDSMNTEAFF
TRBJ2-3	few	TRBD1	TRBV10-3	TGTGCCTCGGAAGGGACAGGCACAGATACGCAGTATTTT	CASEGTGTDTQYF
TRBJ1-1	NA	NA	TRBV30	TGTGCCTGCCCTAAACCACCTGGGGACACTGAAGCTTTCTTT	CACPKPPGDTEAFF
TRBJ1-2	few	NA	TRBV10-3	TGTGCCATCAGTGAGAAGGGGTATGGCTACACCTTC	CAISEKGYGYTF
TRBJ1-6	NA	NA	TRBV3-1	TGTGCCAGCAGCCAAGATTATGGTTCACCCCTCCACTTT	CASSQDYGSPLHF
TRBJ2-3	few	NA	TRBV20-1	TGCAGTGCTAGAGCCAGGGGTTCAGTTACAGATACGCAGTATTTT	CSARARGSVTDTQYF
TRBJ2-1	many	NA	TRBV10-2	TGCGCCAGCAACTATCCAGGGGCGTCCGGGCATGAGCAGTTCTTC	CASNYPGASGHEQFF
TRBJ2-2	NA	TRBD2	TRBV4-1	TGCGCCAGCAGCCAAGTCCCTAGCGGGGGGGCTCAGCGCACCGGGGAGCTGTTTTTT	CASSQVPSGGAQRTGELFF
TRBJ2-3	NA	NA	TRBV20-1	TGCAGTGCTAGAGTTATTGAGCGGGTGTTAGATACGCAGTATTTT	CSARVIERVLDTQYF
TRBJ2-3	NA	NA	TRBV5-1	TGCGCCAGCAGCGGGGGGGCCGCGGGCACAGATACGCAGTATTTT	CASSGGAAGTDTQYF
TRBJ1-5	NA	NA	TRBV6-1	TGTGCCAGCACCTCGGGGTGGGTTCGGGATCAGCCCCAGCATTTT	CASTSGWVRDQPQHF
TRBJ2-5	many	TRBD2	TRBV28	TGTGCCAGCACCGAAACTAGCGGGAGGTGGGTCCAAGAGACCCAGTACTTC	CASTETSGRWVQETQYF
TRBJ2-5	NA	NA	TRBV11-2	TGTGCCAGCAGCACTACTCTCCAAGAGACCCAGTACTTC	CASSTTLQETQYF
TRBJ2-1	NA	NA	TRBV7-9	TGTGCCAGCAGCCCCCAGCCGAGTAATGAGCAGTTCTTC	CASSPQPSNEQFF
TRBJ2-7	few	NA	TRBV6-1	TGTGCCACCCGATGGGAGTCCAACGAGCAGTACTTC	CATRWESNEQYF
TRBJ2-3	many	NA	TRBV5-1	TGCGCCAGCAGCTTGGGGAACGCAATTACAGATACGCAGTATTTT	CASSLGNAITDTQYF
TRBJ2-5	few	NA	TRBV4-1	TGTGCCAGCAGCTTGGATTTCGCCCAAGAGACCCAGTACTTC	CASSLDFAQETQYF
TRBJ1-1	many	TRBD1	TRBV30	TGTGCCTGGAGTGCCGGGACAGGGGCTAATGAAGCTTTCTTT	CAWSAGTGANEAFF
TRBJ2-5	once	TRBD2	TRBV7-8	TGTGCCAGCGGGAATAGCGGGGGGCACCAAGAGACCCAGTACTTC	CASGNSGGHQETQYF
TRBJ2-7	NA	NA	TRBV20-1	TGCAGTGCCCGAAAACGCCAGGGCACCTACGAGCAGTACTTC	CSARKRQGTYEQYF
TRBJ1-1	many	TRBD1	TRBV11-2	TGTGCCAGCAATAGGGGACAGGGGGAAGGGACTGAAGCTTTCTTT	CASNRGQGEGTEAFF
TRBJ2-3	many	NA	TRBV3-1	TGTGCCAGCAGCCAAGGCCAGGATCGTGCAGATACGCAGTATTTT	CASSQGQDRADTQYF
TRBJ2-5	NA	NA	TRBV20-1	TGCAGTGCTAGGGGCAGGGGCAGACAAGAGACCCAGTACTTC	CSARGRGRQETQYF
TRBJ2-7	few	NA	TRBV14	TGTGCCAGCAGCCAAATGGGGGGCTACGAGCAGTACTTC	CASSQMGGYEQYF
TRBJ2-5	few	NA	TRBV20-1	TGCAGTGCTAGAGATGTAGGGAAAGAGACCCAGTACTTC	CSARDVGKETQYF
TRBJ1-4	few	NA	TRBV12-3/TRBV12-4	TGTGCCAGCAGCCCCAGGGCCTACGAAAAACTGTTTTTT	CASSPRAYEKLFF
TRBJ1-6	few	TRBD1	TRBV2	TGTGCCAGCAGTGGACAGGGGGCGTCGAATTCACCCCTCCACTTT	CASSGQGASNSPLHF
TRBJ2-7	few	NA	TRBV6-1	TGTGCCAGCACCCTAGAGGTAGGATTCTACGAGCAGTACTTC	CASTLEVGFYEQYF
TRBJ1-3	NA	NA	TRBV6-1	TGTGCCACGCGGGTCCAGGACCCTCGATGGGGAAACACCATATATTTT	CATRVQDPRWGNTIYF
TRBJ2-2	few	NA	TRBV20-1	TGCAGTGCTAGAGACCACGTCGGGGAGCTGTTTTTT	CSARDHVGELFF
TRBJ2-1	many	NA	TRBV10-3	TGTGCCATCGGTCGGGACCTCAATGAGCAGTTCTTC	CAIGRDLNEQFF
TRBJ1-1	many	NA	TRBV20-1	TGCAGTGCTAGGGAGGGTAGGGGCACTGAAGCTTTCTTT	CSAREGRGTEAFF
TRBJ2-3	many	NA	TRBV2	TGTGCCAGCAGTCGGGACTCGCAAGATACGCAGTATTTT	CASSRDSQDTQYF
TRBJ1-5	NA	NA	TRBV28	TGTGCCAGCAGAAACTCCGGACGAACCAATCAGCCCCAGCATTTT	CASRNSGRTNQPQHF
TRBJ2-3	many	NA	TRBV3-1	TGTGCCAGCAGCCATTCGTGGCAGGAGAACACAGATACGCAGTATTTT	CASSHSWQENTDTQYF
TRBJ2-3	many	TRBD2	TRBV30	TGTGCCTGGAGTGTGGGGGGAGGGGGCACAGATACGCAGTATTTT	CAWSVGGGGTDTQYF
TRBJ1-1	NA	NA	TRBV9	TGTGCCAGCAGCGTAGGAGGGGGAAAAAACACTGAAGCTTTCTTT	CASSVGGGKNTEAFF
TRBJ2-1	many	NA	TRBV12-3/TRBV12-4	TGTGCCAGCATCATCGCGGGGTACAATGAGCAGTTCTTC	CASIIAGYNEQFF